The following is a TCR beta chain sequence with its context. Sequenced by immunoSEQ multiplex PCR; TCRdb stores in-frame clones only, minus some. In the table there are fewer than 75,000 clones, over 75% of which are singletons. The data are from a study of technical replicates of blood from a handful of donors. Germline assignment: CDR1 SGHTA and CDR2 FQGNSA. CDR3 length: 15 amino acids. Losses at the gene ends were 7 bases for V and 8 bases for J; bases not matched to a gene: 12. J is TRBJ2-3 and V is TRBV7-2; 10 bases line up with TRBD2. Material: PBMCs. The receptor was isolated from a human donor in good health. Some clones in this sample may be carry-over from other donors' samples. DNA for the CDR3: TGTGCCAGCAAAGTCCTAGCGGGGGTGATCGGTACGCAGTATTTT. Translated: CASKVLAGVIGTQYF. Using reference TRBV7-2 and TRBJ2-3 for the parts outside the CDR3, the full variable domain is GAGVSQSPSNKVTEKGKDVELRCDPISGHTALYWYRQSLGQGLEFLIYFQGNSAPDKSGLPSDRFSAERTGGSVSTLTIQRTQQEDSAVYLCASKVLAGVIGTQYFGPGTRLTVL.